The present TCR beta chain was sequenced within a study of cytomegalovirus exposure and HLA in healthy donors (dated by TCRdb to about 2017). Regarding the study in general: An earlier analysis of roughly 610 of the donors reported over 250 Gb of sequence data and 117 million unique TCR beta sequences obtained from about 179 million T cells. An early release that covered fewer than 750 HLA-typed donors contained 250 to 350 gigabases of sequencing data and 70 million to 100 million unique TCR sequences. The genetic ancestry cluster associated with self-reported Caucasian donors included roughly 84% of the roughly 390 genotyped donors. The study aimed to test whether cataloging public T cell receptors could reveal signatures of past pathogen exposure. The study profiled the T cell repertoires of 550 to 700 subjects by immunosequencing and related them to cytomegalovirus serostatus. Besides the first cohort of approximately 710 subjects, a separate validation cohort made up of about 120 different subjects was used. To predict cytomegalovirus infection status, the study combined high-throughput TCR immunosequencing, statistical association of individual TCRs with disease status, and machine learning. To study patterns of TCR occurrence, a later analysis re-analyzed previously published TCR beta repertoires from under 750 donors and added high-resolution HLA genotyping. The later analysis used no new phenotypic data to find candidate immune exposures, relying instead on TCR beta sequences and their occurrence across donors. In an earlier analysis of 587 of the donors, high-throughput TCR beta sequencing was used to judge whether each TCR beta V gene segment behaved as functional or pseudogenic. Alongside the repertoire data, information on donor age, sex, ethnicity and CMV serostatus was compiled. Genome-wide SNP genotypes for about 55% of the roughly 670 donors were used in a later genetic analysis, which treated that subset as a discovery cohort. Every discovery cohort repertoire had been produced on one sequencing platform. Class I and class II HLA loci were covered by the typing at four-digit resolution. Typing coverage differed by locus: A, B, C, DRB1 and DQB1 were typed in about 629-630 donors, DQA1 in approximately 520, DPA1 in around 580, and DPB1 in around 490. About 5 DR-DQ haplotypes were handled as single units for association and clustering, since linkage in the cohort was strong. Among about 410 genotyped donors of the cohort, an average of approximately 200,000 unique TCR beta nucleotide sequences was sequenced per donor, of which approximately 19% were non-productive.

The cohort consisted of 670 or so healthy bone marrow donors. Cohort members were all nominally healthy when sampled, although unrecorded immune exposures were likely present. The donor was CMV seronegative and belonged to the group of 352 seronegative cohort members. Every donor gave a peripheral blood sample, and the peripheral blood mononuclear cells from that sample were used for TCR beta sequencing. Genomic DNA was extracted from the blood cell samples with the Qiagen DNeasy Blood Extraction Kit. V trim: 2 bases; J trim: 3 bases; unmatched bases: 1. The CDR3 goes from the cysteine to the phenylalanine over 14 residues. Just CDR3 DNA is preserved here, 42 bases in frame from base 1. The germline V gene provides CDR1 SGHVS and CDR2 FNYEAQ. The research as a whole found: The classifier was reported to diagnose cytomegalovirus status with high specificity and sensitivity in both the original and validation cohorts. At a false discovery rate of 0.05, a later analysis linked about 16,000 TCR beta sequences to specific HLA alleles. Correlated functional status among segregating V segments might be attributable to linkage disequilibrium, but an unknown experimental factor could not be ruled out. A further reported finding was that TCR beta sequences accurately predicted the HLA-A and HLA-B alleles for most subjects in the first cohort. According to a later analysis, most CMV-associated TCR beta chains appeared to be HLA-restricted, and the HLA associations seemed to be driven largely by CMV exposure. Because counts were too low, more than 15 rarely observed V segments, including chromosome 9 orphons, were excluded from the earlier analysis of 587 of the donors. The sequencing pipeline was judged likely to have produced a cluster of highly shared sequence variants as a technical artifact. Only TCR beta chains were sequenced in this cohort, and the absence of alpha or paired-chain data limited detectable features. Presence/absence analyses assumed roughly uniform sequencing depth across donors, an assumption that may not hold. A later analysis found that TCR association rates varied across HLA loci, with DRB1 alleles showing the most associated TCRs and HLA-C alleles the fewest. When HLA alleles, especially DR and DQ, strongly co-occurred, attributing TCR associations to individual alleles was difficult. Most TCR sequences were seen in very few donors, while some public TCRs were found in many individuals. In an earlier analysis of about 550 of the donors, most TCR beta V segments were observed in productive rearrangements about 90% or about 30% of the time, broadly matching IMGT annotations. Several of the top co-occurrence clusters appeared to be linked to parvovirus B19, influenza, CMV and Epstein-Barr virus, according to a later analysis. In a later analysis, HLA-associated TCR beta chains showed more clonal expansion and lower generation probabilities than non-associated chains that were equally common. The authors suggested that the approach could potentially be generalized to other disease states and immunological phenotypes. The only immune exposure information available for the cohort was CMV serostatus. A few of the identified cytomegalovirus-associated TCR beta chains were confirmed in vitro to be specific for cytomegalovirus antigens. Because some donors lacked HLA typing at each locus, the association tests relied only on the typed subset. In the study, 150 to 200 TCR beta chains were listed as associated with cytomegalovirus. In a later genetic analysis, fewer N-insertions in productive TCRs were reported among donors in an Asian-associated ancestry cluster than the approximately 630-donor mean. In a later genetic analysis, a missense DCLRE1C variant was associated with V-gene and J-gene trimming of TCR beta chains, and the association was replicated in an independent cohort. The 87-base-pair reads could not distinguish some IMGT-functional V segments, including TRBV6-2 and TRBV6-3, so those segments were excluded.

Library preparation employed the immunoSEQ multiplex PCR assay. The multiplex PCR relied on a mix of 60 forward primers for TCR Vbeta segments and 13 reverse primers for TCR Jbeta segments. A multiplex PCR assay on genomic DNA amplified the CDR3 region of rearranged TCR beta genes. The amplified TCR beta libraries were sequenced on the Illumina HiSeq System as 87-base-pair reads. Under the source paper's analysis protocol: In a later analysis, tens of millions of unique TCR beta chains were counted across the approximately 640 repertoires, and about 10 million of these chains were shared by at least two donors. Raw reads were error-corrected and collapsed into unique sequences with a nearest-neighbor algorithm that merged closely related sequences to remove PCR and sequencing errors. To assign V, D and J gene segments, CDR3 sequences were aligned to IMGT reference sequences. Each retained sequence needed at least a six-nucleotide match to both a V gene segment and a J gene segment. Rearrangements were classified as productive when the CDR3 lacked stop codons and remained in frame with V and J, and all other rearrangements were classified as non-productive. CDR3 was defined by IMGT convention, running from the second conserved V-encoded cysteine to the conserved J-encoded phenylalanine. The earlier analysis of about 500 of the donors excluded sequences that lacked an unambiguous match to a single V gene segment. In an earlier analysis of almost 600 of the donors, a V segment was called functional when productive rearrangements were above 56.7%, and segregating when the standard deviation between donors exceeded 5%. To diagnose cytomegalovirus status from the catalog of TCR beta chain sequences, a statistical classification framework was built. V and J gene assignment, in a later analysis, came from comparing TCR nucleotide sequences with IMGT/GENE-DB human TR gene sequences. The TCRdist pipeline was used in a later analysis to assign CDR3 sequences and most-parsimonious VDJ recombination scenarios. In a later analysis, each TCR beta chain was defined by its CDR3 amino acid sequence together with its V-gene family, and reads without a unique V-gene family were excluded. To address suspected cross-contamination and a sequencing artifact, a later analysis removed several hundred highly shared, low-generation-probability nucleotide sequences. A later analysis calculated a clonal expansion index for each public chain from normalized within-repertoire ranks of inferred template counts. In a later analysis, generation probabilities were computed with a VDJ recombination model fitted to out-of-frame rearrangements, and the resulting probabilities were checked against IGoR. Hypergeometric tests were used in a later analysis to score TCR-TCR, TCR-HLA and TCR-CMV co-occurrence, with a repertoire-size bias correction applied to the TCR pairs. To estimate false discovery rates, a later analysis permuted the HLA or CMV assignments 20 times. In a later analysis, co-occurring TCRs were grouped using DBSCAN, with TCRdist sequence similarity added in when clustering inside HLA-allele-positive subsets. Co-occurrence clustering excluded repertoires with fewer than 30,000 or more than 120,000 public chains, plus five with anomalous nucleotide sharing. TCRdb carries this immuneACCESS record with in-frame sequences only. Its versions omit some clonotypes, under half of them owing to an unresolved V gene in the studies checked, with the rest unexplained. That table supplies the V and J calls and clone size; D and trimming were determined from the DNA. The sample table records roughly 120,000 clones. About 2.2% of the sample is held by the ten biggest clonotypes.

To note about this clone: Its antigen remains unidentified.

This sequence was found in a middle-aged man in good health and CMV-seronegative. The chain uses TRBV7-6 and TRBJ2-7; 10 bases in between match TRBD2. The specimen was PBMCs. The DNA sequence is given as TGTGCCAGCAGCTTATTAGCGGGAGGCTACGAGCAGTACTTC. Translation gives CASSLLAGGYEQYF.